Shown below are 7 T cell receptor beta chains from a single sample sequenced in a study of monozygotic twins with cystic fibrosis. The method was immunoSEQ multiplex PCR; TCRdb's version includes in-frame clones alone and lacks a portion of them. The table lists 13,000 to 15,000 clones, more than 80% of them singletons. The sample taken for sequencing was blood. The receptors were sampled from a boy younger than 18 with cystic fibrosis.

This rearrangement joins TRBV7-9 to TRBJ1-2; 9 bases line up with TRBD1. The V and J ends lost 0 bases and 6 bases, in that order; junction bases with no gene match: 2. The CDR3 spans 14 residues. Germline-derived CDR1 and CDR2 are SEHNR and FQNEAQ (reference sequence). The CDR3 sequence: CASSLAGQGNGYTF. The CDR3 DNA follows: TGTGCCAGCAGCTTAGCGGGACAGGGAAATGGCTACACCTTC.

The V and J genes are TRBV9 and TRBJ2-3, with a weak D call TRBD2 (6 bases). V lost 0 bases, J lost 3 bases, and 14 bases lay in between. CDR1 and CDR2 from the germline V gene are SGDLS and YYNGEE. The CDR3 covers 16 residues. Here the CDR3 DNA reads TGTGCCAGCAGCGTAGCTCTAGCGCCGACTACAGATACGCAGTATTTT. Translation gives CASSVALAPTTDTQYF. Full variable domain (missing parts from reference TRBV9 and TRBJ2-3): DSGVTQTPKHLITATGQRVTLRCSPRSGDLSVYWYQQSLDQGLQFLIQYYNGEERAKGNILERFSAQQFPDLHSELNLSSLELGDSALYFCASSVALAPTTDTQYFGPGTRLTVL.

CDR3 coding DNA: TGTGCCAGCAGCTTAGGGGTAGCGGGGGGGGCAGATACGCAGTATTTT. Protein sequence: CASSLGVAGGADTQYF. This chain connects TRBV7-8 to TRBJ2-3; TRBD2 agrees at 11 bases. J gave up 4 bases and V 1 base, and 4 bases lay outside the gene matches. The CDR3 covers 16 residues. Looked up from germline, CDR1 is SGHVS and CDR2 is FQNEAQ.

This rearrangement joins TRBV23-1 to TRBJ2-1, with 7 bases aligning to TRBD2. TRBV23-1 is an ORF; its function is uncertain. Unmatched junction bases numbered 13, after V lost 8 bases and J lost 0 bases. The CDR3 consists of 17 residues. The CDR3, as DNA: TGCGCCAGCGGCGACATACCGGGACTAACCTCCTACAATGAGCAGTTCTTC. It specifies CASGDIPGLTSYNEQFF.

The chain carries TRBV4-1 and TRBJ2-7, with TRBD2 as a possible D gene (5 bases). V lost 0 bases to trimming and J lost 3 bases, with 27 bases between them. The germline V gene encodes CDR1 MGHRA and CDR2 YSYEKL. The CDR3 has 20 residues. The CDR3 sequence is CASSQDTDPPLRPGYYEQYF. Here the CDR3 DNA reads TGCGCCAGCAGCCAAGATACGGACCCCCCCCTCAGACCGGGATACTACGAGCAGTACTTC.

V gene TRBV15 combines with J gene TRBJ2-1; a possible D gene is TRBD1 (5 bases). CDR3 length equals 15 residues. The ends were cut back, 5 bases at V and 4 bases at J, with 15 bases in the middle. CDR1 is LNHNV, CDR2 YYDKDF, per germline (reference sequence). The CDR3 DNA is TGTGCCACCAGCCCTCGGTTTCGACAGTACAATGAGCAGTTCTTC. It encodes CATSPRFRQYNEQFF. The variable domain in full, completed from reference TRBV15 and TRBJ2-1, reads DAMVIQNPRYQVTQFGKPVTLSCSQTLNHNVMYWYQQKSSQAPKLLFHYYDKDFNNEADTPDNFQSRRPNTSFCFLDIRSPGLGDTAMYLCATSPRFRQYNEQFFGPGTRLTVL.

V usage is TRBV2 and J usage is TRBJ2-7; TRBD1 is a possible D gene (5 bases). The CDR3 covers 16 residues. The germline V gene encodes CDR1 SNHLY and CDR2 FYNNEI. Trimming left V 0 bases short and J 3 bases short, with 15 bases between. The chain's CDR3 is CASSEAGRVGHYEQYF. The CDR3 DNA reads as TGTGCCAGCAGTGAAGCGGGCAGGGTGGGCCACTACGAGCAGTACTTC. Variable domain in full (rest from reference TRBV2 and TRBJ2-7): EPEVTQTPSHQVTQMGQEVILRCVPISNHLYFYWYRQILGQKVEFLVSFYNNEISEKSEIFDDQFSVERPDGSNFTLKIRSTKLEDSAMYFCASSEAGRVGHYEQYFGPGTRLTVT.